The 8 T cell receptor beta chains given below trace back to one sample, sequenced in a study of OX40 agonist ivuxolimab in advanced cancers. Here immunoSEQ multiplex PCR was the method, and the copy in TCRdb shows in-frame clones only, minus some. The repertoire holds 75,000 to 85,000 clones, with roughly 91% as singletons. The sample here was CD4+ or CD8+ T cells sorted from blood, taken in a trial of the OX40 agonist ivuxolimab. All receptors come from an adult with an advanced solid tumor such as melanoma, head and neck, liver or kidney cancer.

This clone was picked up a small number of times. V usage is TRBV18 and J usage is TRBJ2-5, with 8 positions matching TRBD1. J gave up 3 bases and V 4 bases, and 4 bases lay outside the gene matches. The CDR3 has 14 residues. Germline V CDR1 and CDR2: KGHSH, LQKENI. CDR3 loop: CASSLGQGKETQYF. CDR3 coding DNA: TGTGCCAGCTCACTTGGACAGGGCAAAGAGACCCAGTACTTC.

The CDR3 DNA reads TGCGCCAGCAGTCAAGCTGACAGGAAACGTTGCAATCAGCCCCAGCATTTT. This translates into CASSQADRKRCNQPQHF. The chain links TRBV23-1 to TRBJ1-5; the D gene is possibly TRBD1 (6 bases). TRBV23-1 is flagged as an ORF with uncertain function. The ends were cut back, 2 bases at V and 2 bases at J, with 16 bases in the middle. This CDR3 is built from 17 residues.

The genes are TRBV4-2 and TRBJ1-4; a weak D match, TRBD1 (6 bases). The V and J ends lost 0 bases and 2 bases respectively, with 10 bases between them. The germline V gene encodes CDR1 LGHNA and CDR2 YNFKEQ. The CDR3 sequence is 16 residues long. The DNA for the CDR3 is TGTGCCAGCAGCCAAGACAGGGGCCGGACTAATGAAAAACTGTTTTTT. It encodes CASSQDRGRTNEKLFF.

The V and J genes are TRBV6-1 and TRBJ2-4, with no clear D. Germline loops: CDR1 MNHNS, CDR2 SASEGT. There are 13 residues in the CDR3. The ends were cut back, 3 bases at V and 4 bases at J, with 7 bases in the middle. The CDR3: CASSEFQKNIQYF. CDR3 DNA sequence: TGTGCCAGCAGTGAGTTTCAAAAAAACATTCAGTACTTC.

The V and J genes are TRBV7-7 and TRBJ2-2, with D perhaps assigned TRBD1 or TRBD2 (5 bases each). The CDR3 spans 14 residues. From germline, CDR1 is SSHAT and CDR2 FNYEAQ (reference sequence). V was cut by 0 bases and J by 3 bases, with 5 bases left in between. This chain's CDR3 is CASSLAGDTGELFF. The DNA for the CDR3 is TGTGCCAGCAGCTTAGCGGGGGACACCGGGGAGCTGTTTTTT.

The chain employs TRBV2 and TRBJ2-2, with 9 nucleotides matching TRBD1. CDR3 length: 14 residues. Germline lookup yields CDR1 SNHLY and CDR2 FYNNEI. With V trimmed by 6 bases and J by 5 bases, 4 bases remained unmatched. CDR3 sequence reads: CASRGGTGTGELFF. The CDR3 coding sequence is TGTGCCAGCAGGGGCGGGACAGGGACCGGGGAGCTGTTTTTT. The complete variable domain, with remaining parts taken from reference TRBV2 and TRBJ2-2, reads EPEVTQTPSHQVTQMGQEVILRCVPISNHLYFYWYRQILGQKVEFLVSFYNNEISEKSEIFDDQFSVERPDGSNFTLKIRSTKLEDSAMYFCASRGGTGTGELFFGEGSRLTVL.

This chain uses TRBV4-1 with TRBJ1-6; no definite D call. The germline V gene encodes CDR1 MGHRA and CDR2 YSYEKL. V was cut by 4 bases and J by 12 bases, with 22 bases left in between. The CDR3 is 16 residues long. The CDR3 loop is CASSPGPLSNRRPLHF. CDR3 in DNA: TGCGCCAGCAGCCCTGGGCCCTTAAGCAATCGTAGACCCCTCCACTTT.

This chain connects TRBV11-3 to TRBJ2-3; D may be TRBD1 or TRBD2 (5 bases each). Germline V lookup: CDR1 SGHNT, CDR2 YENEEA. The V end was cut by 6 bases, the J end by 2 bases, with 6 bases between. The CDR3 sequence is 12 residues long. The CDR3 sequence is CASSGTTDTQYF. The DNA for the CDR3 is TGTGCCAGCAGTGGGACCACAGATACGCAGTATTTT.